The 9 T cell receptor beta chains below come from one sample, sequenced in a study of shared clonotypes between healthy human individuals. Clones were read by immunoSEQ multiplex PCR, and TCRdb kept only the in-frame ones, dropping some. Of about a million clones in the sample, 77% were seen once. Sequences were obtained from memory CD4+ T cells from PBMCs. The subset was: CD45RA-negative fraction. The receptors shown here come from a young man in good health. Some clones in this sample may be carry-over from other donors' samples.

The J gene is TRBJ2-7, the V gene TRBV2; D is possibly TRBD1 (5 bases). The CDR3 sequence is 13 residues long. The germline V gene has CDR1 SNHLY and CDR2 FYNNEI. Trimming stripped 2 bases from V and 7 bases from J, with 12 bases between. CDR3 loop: CASSEQQGFEQYF. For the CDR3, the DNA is TGTGCCAGCAGTGAACAGCAGGGCTTTGAGCAGTACTTC.

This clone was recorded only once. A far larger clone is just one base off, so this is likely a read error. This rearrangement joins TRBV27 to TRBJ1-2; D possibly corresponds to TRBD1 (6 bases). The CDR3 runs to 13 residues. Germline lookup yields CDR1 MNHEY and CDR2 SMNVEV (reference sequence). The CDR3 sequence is CASSWSGESGHTF. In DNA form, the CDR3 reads TGTGCCAGCAGTTGGTCAGGGGAGAGTGGCCACACCTTC.

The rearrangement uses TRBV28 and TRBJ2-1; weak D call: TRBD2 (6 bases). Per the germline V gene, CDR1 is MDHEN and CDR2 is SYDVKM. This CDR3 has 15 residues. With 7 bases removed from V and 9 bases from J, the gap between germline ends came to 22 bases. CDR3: CASTLPRGGLSEQFF. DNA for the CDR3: TGTGCCAGCACCCTCCCGAGGGGAGGTCTGAGTGAGCAGTTCTTC.

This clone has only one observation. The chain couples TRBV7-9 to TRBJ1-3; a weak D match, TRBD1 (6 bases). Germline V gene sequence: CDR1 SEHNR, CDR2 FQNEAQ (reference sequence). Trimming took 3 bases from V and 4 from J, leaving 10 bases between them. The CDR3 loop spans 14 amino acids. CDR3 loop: CASSFRQEGNTIYF. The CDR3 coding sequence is TGTGCCAGCAGCTTTCGACAGGAAGGAAACACCATATATTTT.

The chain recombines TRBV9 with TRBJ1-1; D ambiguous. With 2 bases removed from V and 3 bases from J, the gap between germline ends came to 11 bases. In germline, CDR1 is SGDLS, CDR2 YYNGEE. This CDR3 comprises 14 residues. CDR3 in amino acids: CASSVMSDYTEAFF. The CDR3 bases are TGTGCCAGCAGCGTTATGTCAGACTACACTGAAGCTTTCTTT.

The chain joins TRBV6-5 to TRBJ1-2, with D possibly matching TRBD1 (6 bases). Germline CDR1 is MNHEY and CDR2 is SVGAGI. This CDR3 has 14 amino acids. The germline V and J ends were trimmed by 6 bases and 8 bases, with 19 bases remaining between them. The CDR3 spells CASSPDRIGAGYTF. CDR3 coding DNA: TGTGCCAGCAGCCCTGACAGGATAGGAGCAGGCTACACCTTC.

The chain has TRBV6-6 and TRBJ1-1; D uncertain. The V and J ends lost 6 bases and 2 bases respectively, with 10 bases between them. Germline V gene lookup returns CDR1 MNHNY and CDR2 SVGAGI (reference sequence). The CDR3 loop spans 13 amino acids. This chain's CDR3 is CASRSTGNTEAFF. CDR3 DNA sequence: TGTGCCAGCAGATCGACGGGAAACACTGAAGCTTTCTTT.

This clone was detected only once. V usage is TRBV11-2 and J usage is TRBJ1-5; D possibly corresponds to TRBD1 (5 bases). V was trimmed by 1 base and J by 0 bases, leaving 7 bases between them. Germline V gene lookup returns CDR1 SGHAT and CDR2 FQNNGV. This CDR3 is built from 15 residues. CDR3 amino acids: CASSLAGNSNQPQHF. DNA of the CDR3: TGTGCCAGCAGCTTAGCAGGGAATAGCAATCAGCCCCAGCATTTT.

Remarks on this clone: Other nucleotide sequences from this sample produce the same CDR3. CDR3 DNA sequence: TGCGCCAGCAGTACCGGGACAGAGAATCAGCCCCAGCATTTT. Translated, it gives CASSTGTENQPQHF. The chain carries TRBV5-1 and TRBJ1-5, with 7 bases fitting TRBD1. V trimming: 5 bases; J trimming: 4 bases; junction bases outside the gene matches: 6. Looked up from germline, CDR1 is SGHRS and CDR2 is YFSETQ. This CDR3 spans 14 amino acids.